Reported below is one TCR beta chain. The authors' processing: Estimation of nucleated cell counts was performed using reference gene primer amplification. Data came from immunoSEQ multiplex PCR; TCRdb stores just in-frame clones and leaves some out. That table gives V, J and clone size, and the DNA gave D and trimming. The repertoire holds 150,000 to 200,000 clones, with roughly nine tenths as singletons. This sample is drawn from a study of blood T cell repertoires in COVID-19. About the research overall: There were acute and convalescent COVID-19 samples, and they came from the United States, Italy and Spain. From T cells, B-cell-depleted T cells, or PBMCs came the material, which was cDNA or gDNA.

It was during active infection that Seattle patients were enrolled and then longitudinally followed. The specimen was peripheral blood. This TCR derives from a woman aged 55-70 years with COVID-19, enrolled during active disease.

CDR3 coding DNA: TGTGCCAGCTCACCTGGGACAGCTAATGAAAAACTGTTTTTT. It yields the protein CASSPGTANEKLFF. V usage is TRBV18 and J usage is TRBJ1-4; 7 bases agree with TRBD1. The germline CDR1 and CDR2 sequences are KGHSH and LQKENI. CDR3 length equals 14 residues. V lost 3 bases to trimming and J lost 3 bases; unmatched junction nucleotides: 1.